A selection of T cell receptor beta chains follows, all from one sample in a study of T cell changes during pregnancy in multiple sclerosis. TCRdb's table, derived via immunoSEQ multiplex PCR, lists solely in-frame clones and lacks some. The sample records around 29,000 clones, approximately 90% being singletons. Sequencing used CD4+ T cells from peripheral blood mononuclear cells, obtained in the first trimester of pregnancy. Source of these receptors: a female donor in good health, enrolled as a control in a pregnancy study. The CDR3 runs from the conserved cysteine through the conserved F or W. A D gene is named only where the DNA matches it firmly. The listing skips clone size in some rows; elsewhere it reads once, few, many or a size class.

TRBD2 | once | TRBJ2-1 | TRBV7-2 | TGTGCCAGCAGCCTTAGCGGGGCCCCCCTCACGGAGCAGTTCTTC | CASSLSGAPLTEQFF
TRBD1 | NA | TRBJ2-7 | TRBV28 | TGTGCCAGCAGTTTTCCTCTCCGGGACAGATCCTACGAGCAGTACTTC | CASSFPLRDRSYEQYF
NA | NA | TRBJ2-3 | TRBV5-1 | TGCGCCAGCCGAGCGGGCACAGATACGCAGTATTTT | CASRAGTDTQYF
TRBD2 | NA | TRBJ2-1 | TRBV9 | TGTGCCAGCAGCTTAAGCGGGGGGGGCCAGTTCTTC | CASSLSGGGQFF
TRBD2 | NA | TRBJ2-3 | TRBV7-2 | TGTGCCAGCAGCTTAGAAGGGACTAGCGCCCCAGATACGCAGTATTTT | CASSLEGTSAPDTQYF
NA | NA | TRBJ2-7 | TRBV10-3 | TGTGCCATCAGCCTACGGGATTCCTACGAGCAGTACTTC | CAISLRDSYEQYF
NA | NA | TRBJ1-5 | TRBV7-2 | TGTGCCAGCAGCCCCACCCCAGGGAGGCAGCCCCAGCATTTT | CASSPTPGRQPQHF
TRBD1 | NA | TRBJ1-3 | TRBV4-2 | TGTGCCAGCAGCCAAGCCGGGACAGGGGGCCGGGGAGGAAACACCATATATTTT | CASSQAGTGGRGGNTIYF
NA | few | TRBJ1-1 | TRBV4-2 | TGTGCCAGCAGCCAAGATCGAGCCCTGAGCACTGAAGCTTTCTTT | CASSQDRALSTEAFF
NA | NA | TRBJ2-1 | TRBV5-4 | TGTGCCAGCAGTTACGGTGGAGGGGCGTCCTACAATGAGCAGTTCTTC | CASSYGGGASYNEQFF
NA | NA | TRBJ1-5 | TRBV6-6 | TGTGCCTCCACTGGGACTTTTTTGGGCAATCAGCCCCAGCATTTT | CASTGTFLGNQPQHF
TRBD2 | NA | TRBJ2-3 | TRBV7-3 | TGTGCCAGCAGCTTACCGACTAGCGGGATAGATACGCAGTATTTT | CASSLPTSGIDTQYF
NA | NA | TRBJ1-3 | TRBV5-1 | TGCGCCAGCAGCTTGGAACAGGGACGAAACACCATATATTTT | CASSLEQGRNTIYF
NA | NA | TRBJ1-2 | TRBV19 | TGTGCCAGTAGTATCAAAGCAGGGCAGATCTATGGCTACACCTTC | CASSIKAGQIYGYTF
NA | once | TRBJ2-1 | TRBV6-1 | TGTGCCAGCAGTGAGACGGCAGGGGCCTACAATGAGCAGTTCTTC | CASSETAGAYNEQFF
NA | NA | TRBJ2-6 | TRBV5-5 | TGTGCCAGCAGTTTTTCCCAGGGCTCCGGGGCCAACGTCCTGACTTTC | CASSFSQGSGANVLTF
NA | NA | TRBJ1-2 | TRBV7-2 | TGTGCCAGCAGCCGGAGGGGTGTACGGACGGATGGCTACACCTTC | CASSRRGVRTDGYTF
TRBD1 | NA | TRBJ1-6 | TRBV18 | TGTGCCAGCTCGCCCCAAAGACAGGGAGGTTCACCCCTCCACTTT | CASSPQRQGGSPLHF
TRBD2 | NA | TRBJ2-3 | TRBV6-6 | TGTGCCAGCAGAACCCGTAGCGGGAGCAAGAGGGATACGCAGTATTTT | CASRTRSGSKRDTQYF
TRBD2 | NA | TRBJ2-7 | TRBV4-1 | TGCGCCAGCAGCCAAGATGGCGGGAGGGGTTACGAGCAGTACTTC | CASSQDGGRGYEQYF
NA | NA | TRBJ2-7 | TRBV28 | TGTGCCAGCAGTTTATCACTAGACTACGAGCAGTACTTC | CASSLSLDYEQYF
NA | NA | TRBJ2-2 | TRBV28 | TGTGCCAGCAGTTCGGGAAGGACCGGGGAGCTGTTTTTT | CASSSGRTGELFF
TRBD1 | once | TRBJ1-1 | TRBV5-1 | TGCGCCAGCAGCGTGAGGGGGCGATTTGAAGCTTTCTTT | CASSVRGRFEAFF
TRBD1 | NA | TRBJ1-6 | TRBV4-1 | TGCGCCAGCAGTTCCGGGACAGGGGGATCACCCCTCCACTTT | CASSSGTGGSPLHF
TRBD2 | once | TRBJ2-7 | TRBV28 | TGTGCCAGCGGAGGGAGGGCGGCCTCCTACGAGCAGTACTTC | CASGGRAASYEQYF
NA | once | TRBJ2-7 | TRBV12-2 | TGTGCAAGTCGCTCCCTCTCCCGGGTGTGGAGCGAGCAGTACTTC | CASRSLSRVWSEQYF